The 31 T cell receptor beta chains below were found in one sample sequenced in a study of graft-versus-host responses after intestinal transplantation. Antigens for these TCRs are unknown. Here immunoSEQ multiplex PCR was the method, and the copy in TCRdb shows in-frame clones only, minus some. Altogether approximately 75,000 clones are present, 85% to 95% being singletons, with the ten largest covering over 0.4%. This material consisted of unstimulated CD8+ T cells sorted from spleen or lymph node cells, taken before intestinal transplant. These receptors all come from a human donor who received an intestinal transplant.

The rearrangement joins TRBV6-1 to TRBJ1-5; D remains ambiguous. V lost 2 bases to trimming and J lost 0 bases, with 17 bases between them. CDR1 MNHNS and CDR2 SASEGT come from the germline V gene. The CDR3 has 18 residues. The CDR3 region is CASSELRDLGYSNQPQHF. In DNA, the CDR3 is TGTGCCAGCAGTGAATTGAGAGATTTGGGGTATAGCAATCAGCCCCAGCATTTT.

The chain recombines TRBV7-8 with TRBJ2-1; 8 bases fit TRBD2. Germline V CDR1 and CDR2: SGHVS, FQNEAQ. CDR3 length: 18 residues. Trimming removed 1 base from V and 9 bases from J; junction bases left unmatched: 17. The chain's CDR3 is CASSLGVGREGLGGEQFF. As DNA, the CDR3 is TGTGCCAGCAGCTTAGGGGTCGGCCGGGAGGGCTTGGGCGGTGAGCAGTTCTTC.

As concerns this clone: One end of the junction does not line up with germline, which may come from a read error. This sample also contains other DNA sequences that code for the same CDR3. This chain uses TRBV27 with TRBJ2-2; TRBD2 agrees at 8 bases. The germline gives CDR1 MNHEY, CDR2 SMNVEV (reference sequence). The CDR3 covers 16 residues. The CDR3: CASSPESGRNTGELFF. CDR3 coding DNA: TGCGCCAGCAGTCCAGAAAGCGGGAGGAACACCGGGGAGCTGTTTTTT.

The genes are TRBV19 and TRBJ2-1, with TRBD2 identical over 9 bases. This CDR3 has 15 amino acids. From germline, CDR1 is LNHDA and CDR2 SQIVND (reference sequence). J was trimmed by 7 bases and V by 8 bases; bases with no gene match: 12. CDR3 DNA sequence: TGTGCCAGTTCCGGAGGCGGGAGGGCCTGGAATGAGCAGTTCTTC. It translates to CASSGGGRAWNEQFF.

V and J are TRBV7-8 and TRBJ2-2, with TRBD1 identical over 7 bases. The CDR3 has 15 amino acids. The germline gives CDR1 SGHVS, CDR2 FQNEAQ. Germline trimming cut 5 bases from V and 7 bases from J; bases unmatched to any gene: 10. The chain's CDR3 is CASSPGTESFGELFF. DNA for the CDR3: TGTGCCAGCAGCCCCGGGACAGAGTCTTTCGGGGAGCTGTTTTTT.

The gene calls are TRBV19 and TRBJ2-1, with 11 bases matching TRBD2. The germline gives CDR1 LNHDA, CDR2 SQIVND (reference sequence). V lost 3 bases and J lost 10; bases outside the gene matches: 2. The CDR3 is made up of 13 amino acids. CDR3 amino acids: CASSMGLAEEQFF. Written as DNA, the CDR3 is TGTGCCAGTAGTATGGGACTAGCGGAAGAGCAGTTCTTC.

The V gene is TRBV5-1, the J gene TRBJ1-2, with a weak D call TRBD1 (5 bases). The CDR3 length is 15 residues. Per germline, CDR1 SGHRS and CDR2 YFSETQ. V was clipped by 5 bases and J by 3 bases, with 17 bases between them. The CDR3 DNA reads TGCGCCAGCAGTGTCACGTCGGGGGATCACTATGGCTACACCTTC. The encoded protein is CASSVTSGDHYGYTF.

This chain joins TRBV27 and TRBJ2-7; D unresolved. CDR1 and CDR2 (germline): MNHEY, SMNVEV (reference sequence). The CDR3 is 14 amino acids. V was shortened by 2 bases and J by 3 bases, with 11 bases between the two germline ends. The CDR3 coding sequence is TGTGCCAGCAGTTTAGCCGACACCTACTACGAGCAGTACTTC. Translation gives CASSLADTYYEQYF.

This CDR3 is CASSSGLAGYNEQFF. CDR3 in DNA: TGTGCCAGCAGTTCCGGACTAGCGGGGTACAATGAGCAGTTCTTC. V gene TRBV28 combines with J gene TRBJ2-1; 12 nucleotides align to TRBD2. The CDR3 totals 15 residues. J gave up 4 bases and V 4 bases, and 2 bases lay outside the gene matches. Germline values: CDR1 MDHEN, CDR2 SYDVKM.

The V gene is TRBV5-1, the J gene TRBJ2-1; D possibly corresponds to TRBD2 (6 bases). V gave up 0 bases and J gave up 5 bases, with 15 bases separating them. Germline CDR1 is SGHRS and CDR2 is YFSETQ. The CDR3 consists of 16 residues. The CDR3 sequence is CASSLVVGSFNNEQFF. CDR3 DNA sequence: TGCGCCAGCAGCTTGGTAGTCGGGAGTTTCAACAATGAGCAGTTCTTC.

The V and J genes are TRBV27 and TRBJ1-6, with D unresolved. Per germline, CDR1 MNHEY and CDR2 SMNVEV (reference sequence). This CDR3 spans 14 amino acids. Trimming cost V 3 bases and J 3 bases, with 6 bases left between them. The CDR3 DNA reads as TGTGCCAGCAGTTTCGGCCGCTATAATTCACCCCTCCACTTT. It encodes CASSFGRYNSPLHF.

The J gene is TRBJ2-1, the V gene TRBV18, with TRBD1 matching 9 bases. The germline V gene encodes CDR1 KGHSH and CDR2 LQKENI. V shed 4 bases and J 3 bases; nucleotides not matched to a gene: 4. This CDR3 spans 15 amino acids. CDR3 nucleotides: TGTGCCAGCTCACTCCGGGACAGGGTCTACAATGAGCAGTTCTTC. This codes for CASSLRDRVYNEQFF.

The CDR3 region is CASSLGLAGYEQYF. CDR3 sequence (DNA): TGTGCCAGCAGCCTGGGACTAGCGGGTTACGAGCAGTACTTC. The rearrangement uses TRBV7-6 and TRBJ2-7; 12 bases agree with TRBD2. Germline V gene data show CDR1 as SGHVS and CDR2 as FNYEAQ. The CDR3 covers 14 residues. J lost 4 bases, V lost 5 bases, and 3 bases had no gene match.

The chain is built from TRBV23-1 and TRBJ2-5, with D tentatively TRBD2 (6 bases). TRBV23-1 carries the ORF label, with uncertain function. CDR3 length: 14 residues. V lost 4 bases to trimming and J lost 1 base, with 10 bases between them. The CDR3 DNA sequence: TGCGCCAGCAGTCGACTAGTCCTCCAAGAGACCCAGTACTTC. Its protein is CASSRLVLQETQYF.

This clone came up a few times. This sequence joins TRBV27 and TRBJ2-3; D not resolved. CDR1 is MNHEY, CDR2 SMNVEV, per germline (reference sequence). Trimming took 4 bases from V and 2 from J, leaving 7 bases between them. CDR3 length: 13 amino acids. CDR3 nucleotide sequence: TGTGCCAGCAGTTGGAGCACCACAGATACGCAGTATTTT. Its protein product is CASSWSTTDTQYF.

V gene TRBV18 combines with J gene TRBJ2-2; 11 bases are a match to TRBD1. The CDR3 contains 15 residues. Germline values: CDR1 KGHSH, CDR2 LQKENI. The V segment lost 4 bases and the J segment 3 bases; nucleotides outside the gene matches: 1. The CDR3 coding sequence is TGTGCCAGCTCACTGGACAGGGGGCACACCGGGGAGCTGTTTTTT. Its protein is CASSLDRGHTGELFF.

V is TRBV7-9 and J is TRBJ2-3, with 11 bases aligning to TRBD2. Germline lookup yields CDR1 SEHNR and CDR2 FQNEAQ (reference sequence). The CDR3 loop spans 17 amino acids. V shed 5 bases and J 6 bases; nucleotides not matched to a gene: 13. CDR3 protein: CASSPTTSGRRFDTQYF. Here the CDR3 DNA reads TGTGCCAGCAGCCCTACAACTAGCGGGAGAAGGTTTGATACGCAGTATTTT.

V usage is TRBV11-3 and J usage is TRBJ2-3; D not certain. Per germline, CDR1 SGHNT and CDR2 YENEEA. The CDR3 covers 16 residues. With 4 bases removed from V and 0 bases from J, the gap between germline ends came to 14 bases. The CDR3 coding sequence is TGTGCCAGCAGCTCCACGGCCGGAGAGAGCACAGATACGCAGTATTTT. Its protein is CASSSTAGESTDTQYF.

The chain joins TRBV6-5 to TRBJ2-7; a possible D gene is TRBD1 (6 bases). The CDR3 sequence is 15 residues long. Germline assignment: CDR1 MNHEY and CDR2 SVGAGI. Trimming cost V 2 bases and J 4 bases, with 15 bases left between them. CDR3 sequence reads: CASSYGGRAGYEQYF. In DNA, the CDR3 is TGTGCCAGCAGTTACGGGGGCAGGGCCGGATACGAGCAGTACTTC.

The chain joins TRBV7-3 to TRBJ2-5; 12 nucleotides match TRBD2. Losses at the gene ends were 5 bases for V and 4 bases for J; bases not matched to a gene: 14. The length of the CDR3 is 18 residues. Germline CDR1 SGHTA, CDR2 FQGTGA. The CDR3 region has the DNA TGTGCCAGCAGCAAAGGGCTAGCGGGAGGGCCGTTGGTAGAGACCCAGTACTTC. Translated, it gives CASSKGLAGGPLVETQYF.

The chain uses TRBV5-5 and TRBJ2-5, with D unresolved. Germline V gene sequence: CDR1 SGHKS, CDR2 YYEKEE (reference sequence). The CDR3 covers 16 residues. Trimming removed 3 bases at V and 1 base at J, with 16 bases between. Here the CDR3 reads CASSSSWTDLQETQYF. DNA of the CDR3: TGTGCCAGCAGCTCCTCCTGGACGGACCTCCAAGAGACCCAGTACTTC.

The gene calls are TRBV7-2 and TRBJ2-3; D not certain. Per germline, CDR1 SGHTA and CDR2 FQGNSA. The CDR3 is made up of 16 amino acids. V lost 5 bases and J 1 base, leaving 16 bases between the germline ends. The CDR3 DNA sequence: TGTGCCAGCAGCATACAGAGTTCAATTCGCACAGATACGCAGTATTTT. This sequence encodes CASSIQSSIRTDTQYF.

This sequence joins TRBV4-1 and TRBJ1-2; maybe TRBD1 (5 bases). The CDR3 has 17 residues. The germline CDR1 and CDR2 sequences are MGHRA and YSYEKL. With 1 base removed from V and 4 bases from J, the gap between germline ends came to 19 bases. The CDR3 spells CASSQGGTFKRGYGYTF. In DNA form, the CDR3 reads TGCGCCAGCAGCCAAGGGGGGACTTTTAAACGGGGCTATGGCTACACCTTC.

The chain uses TRBV28 and TRBJ1-1; TRBD1 is a possible D gene (5 bases). The V and J ends lost 3 bases and 8 bases respectively, with 7 bases between them. This CDR3 has 11 amino acids. Per the germline V gene, CDR1 is MDHEN and CDR2 is SYDVKM. The CDR3 DNA is TGTGCCAGCAGTTTTGGGGCAGAAGCTTTCTTT. It translates to CASSFGAEAFF. Filled out from reference TRBV28 and TRBJ1-1, the complete variable domain reads DVKVTQSSRYLVKRTGEKVFLECVQDMDHENMFWYRQDPGLGLRLIYFSYDVKMKEKGDIPEGYSVSREKKERFSLILESASTNQTSMYLCASSFGAEAFFGQGTRLTVV.

The chain carries TRBV4-1 and TRBJ2-7; D might be TRBD1 (6 bases). CDR1 and CDR2 (germline): MGHRA, YSYEKL. V was shortened by 0 bases and J by 2 bases, with 17 bases between the two germline ends. The CDR3 totals 17 residues. Here the CDR3 DNA reads TGCGCCAGCAGCCAAGACTCCCCTCGGGACAATACCTACGAGCAGTACTTC. Translating gives CASSQDSPRDNTYEQYF.

The rearrangement links TRBV10-2 to TRBJ2-1; TRBD2 matches 9 bases. The germline CDR1 and CDR2 sequences are WSHSY and SAAADI. The length of the CDR3 is 15 residues. V was pared by 0 bases and J by 9 bases, with 6 bases of the junction left unmatched. The CDR3 loop reads CASSESLAGRFEQFF. The DNA for the CDR3 is TGCGCCAGCAGTGAGTCCCTAGCGGGAAGGTTTGAGCAGTTCTTC.

This clone was found once. V gene TRBV14 combines with J gene TRBJ2-5; D possibly matches TRBD1 or TRBD2 (5 bases each). The germline V gene encodes CDR1 SGHDN and CDR2 FVKESK. The CDR3 is 16 amino acids. Trimming removed 0 bases from V and 5 bases from J, with 16 bases in between. The CDR3 DNA reads as TGTGCCAGCAGCCAAGATCTATGGGAAGGGGAGGAGACCCAGTACTTC. It specifies CASSQDLWEGEETQYF.

The chain links TRBV28 to TRBJ2-2; 8 positions agree with TRBD1. This CDR3 region has 15 residues. CDR1 and CDR2 from the germline V gene are MDHEN and SYDVKM. V lost 10 bases to trimming and J lost 5 bases; unmatched junction nucleotides: 12. CDR3 nucleotide sequence: TGTGCCATCTCGCCCGACAGGGGTCTAACCGGGGAGCTGTTTTTT. This encodes CAISPDRGLTGELFF.

The gene calls are TRBV6-5 and TRBJ2-7, with TRBD1 as a possible D gene (6 bases). The CDR3 is made up of 13 amino acids. Trimming took 5 bases from V and 2 from J, leaving 10 bases between them. CDR1 MNHEY and CDR2 SVGAGI come from the germline V gene. The CDR3: CASSIRGTYEQYF. Written as DNA, the CDR3 is TGTGCCAGCAGTATAAGGGGGACCTACGAGCAGTACTTC.

V usage is TRBV6-5 and J usage is TRBJ2-5; D is ambiguous. The germline V gene encodes CDR1 MNHEY and CDR2 SVGAGI. The CDR3 covers 16 residues. V lost 0 bases and J lost 1, with 12 bases in between. The CDR3 nucleotides are TGTGCCAGCAGTTACTCCGGACGGCAAACCCAAGAGACCCAGTACTTC. Protein sequence: CASSYSGRQTQETQYF.

The rearrangement joins TRBV7-9 to TRBJ1-1, with D maybe TRBD1 (5 bases). The CDR3 extends over 12 amino acids. Germline-derived CDR1 and CDR2 are SEHNR and FQNEAQ (reference sequence). Trimming stripped 5 bases from V and 4 bases from J, with 8 bases between. For the CDR3, the DNA is TGTGCCAGCAGCCAGAGGGGCACTGAAGCTTTCTTT. Protein product: CASSQRGTEAFF.